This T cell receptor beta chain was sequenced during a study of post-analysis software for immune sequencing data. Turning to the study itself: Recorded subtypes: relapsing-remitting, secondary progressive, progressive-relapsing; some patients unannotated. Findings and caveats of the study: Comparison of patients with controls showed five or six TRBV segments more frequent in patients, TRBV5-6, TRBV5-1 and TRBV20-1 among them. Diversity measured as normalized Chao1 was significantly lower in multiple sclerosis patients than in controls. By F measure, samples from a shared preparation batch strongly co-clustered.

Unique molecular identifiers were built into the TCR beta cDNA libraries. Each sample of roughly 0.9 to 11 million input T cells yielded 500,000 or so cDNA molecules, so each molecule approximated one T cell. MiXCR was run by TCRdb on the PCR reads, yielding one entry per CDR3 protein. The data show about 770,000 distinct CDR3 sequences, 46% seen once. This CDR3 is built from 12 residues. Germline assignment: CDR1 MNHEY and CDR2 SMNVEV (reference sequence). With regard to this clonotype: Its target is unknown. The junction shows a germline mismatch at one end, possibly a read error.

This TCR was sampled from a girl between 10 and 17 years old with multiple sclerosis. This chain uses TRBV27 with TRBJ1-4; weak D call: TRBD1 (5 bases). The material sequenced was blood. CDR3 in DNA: TGCACCCCCCGGGACGGATCCGAAAGACTGTTTTTT. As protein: CTPRDGSERLFF.